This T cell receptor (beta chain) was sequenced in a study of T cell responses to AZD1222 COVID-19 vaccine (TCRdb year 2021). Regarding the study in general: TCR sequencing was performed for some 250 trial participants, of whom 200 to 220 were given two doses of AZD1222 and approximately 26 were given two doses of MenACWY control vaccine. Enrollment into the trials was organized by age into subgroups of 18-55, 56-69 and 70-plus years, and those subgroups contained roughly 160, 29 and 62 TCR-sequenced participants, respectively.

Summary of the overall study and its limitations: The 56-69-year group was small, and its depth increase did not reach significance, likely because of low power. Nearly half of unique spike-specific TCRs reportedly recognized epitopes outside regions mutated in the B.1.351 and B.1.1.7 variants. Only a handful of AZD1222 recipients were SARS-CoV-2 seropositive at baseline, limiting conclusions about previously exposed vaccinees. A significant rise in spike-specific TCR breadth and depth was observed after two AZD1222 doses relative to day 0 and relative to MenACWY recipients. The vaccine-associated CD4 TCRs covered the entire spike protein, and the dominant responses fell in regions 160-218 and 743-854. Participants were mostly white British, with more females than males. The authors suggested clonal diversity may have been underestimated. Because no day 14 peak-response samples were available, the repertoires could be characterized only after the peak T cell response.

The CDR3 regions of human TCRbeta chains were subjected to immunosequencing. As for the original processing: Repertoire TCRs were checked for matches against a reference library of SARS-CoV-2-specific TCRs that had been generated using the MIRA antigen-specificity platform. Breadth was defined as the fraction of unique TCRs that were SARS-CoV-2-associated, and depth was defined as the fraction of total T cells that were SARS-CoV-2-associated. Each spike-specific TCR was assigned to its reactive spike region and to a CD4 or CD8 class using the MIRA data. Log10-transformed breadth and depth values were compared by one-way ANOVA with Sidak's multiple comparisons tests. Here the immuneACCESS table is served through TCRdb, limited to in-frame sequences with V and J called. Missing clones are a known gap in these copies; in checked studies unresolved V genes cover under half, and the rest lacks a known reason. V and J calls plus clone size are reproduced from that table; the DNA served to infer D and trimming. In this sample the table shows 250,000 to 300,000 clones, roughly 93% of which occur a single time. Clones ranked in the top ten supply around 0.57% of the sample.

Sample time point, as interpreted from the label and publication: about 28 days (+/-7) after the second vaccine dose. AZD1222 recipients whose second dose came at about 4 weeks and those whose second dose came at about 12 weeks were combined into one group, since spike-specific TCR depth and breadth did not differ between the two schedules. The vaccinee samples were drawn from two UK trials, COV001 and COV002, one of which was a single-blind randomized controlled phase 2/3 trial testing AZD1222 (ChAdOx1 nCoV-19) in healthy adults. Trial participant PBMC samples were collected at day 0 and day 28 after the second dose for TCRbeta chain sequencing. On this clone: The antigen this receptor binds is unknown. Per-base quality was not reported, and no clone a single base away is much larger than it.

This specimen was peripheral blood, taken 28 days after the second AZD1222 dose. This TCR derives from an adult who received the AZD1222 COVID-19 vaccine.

CDR3 region: CATSREGRGSNQPQHF. The DNA sequence is as follows: TGTGCCACCAGCAGAGAAGGGAGGGGGAGCAATCAGCCCCAGCATTTT. The chain is made from TRBV15 and TRBJ1-5; matching of 6 bases hints at TRBD1 as the D gene. The CDR3 covers 16 residues, taking in both the cysteine and the phenylalanine. Of all the DNA, just the CDR3 is kept, 48 bases in frame from base 1. The junction shows trimming of 0 bases on V and 1 base on J, plus 10 bases between the germline ends. The CDR1 and CDR2 encoded by the germline V gene (reference sequence) are LNHNV and YYDKDF.